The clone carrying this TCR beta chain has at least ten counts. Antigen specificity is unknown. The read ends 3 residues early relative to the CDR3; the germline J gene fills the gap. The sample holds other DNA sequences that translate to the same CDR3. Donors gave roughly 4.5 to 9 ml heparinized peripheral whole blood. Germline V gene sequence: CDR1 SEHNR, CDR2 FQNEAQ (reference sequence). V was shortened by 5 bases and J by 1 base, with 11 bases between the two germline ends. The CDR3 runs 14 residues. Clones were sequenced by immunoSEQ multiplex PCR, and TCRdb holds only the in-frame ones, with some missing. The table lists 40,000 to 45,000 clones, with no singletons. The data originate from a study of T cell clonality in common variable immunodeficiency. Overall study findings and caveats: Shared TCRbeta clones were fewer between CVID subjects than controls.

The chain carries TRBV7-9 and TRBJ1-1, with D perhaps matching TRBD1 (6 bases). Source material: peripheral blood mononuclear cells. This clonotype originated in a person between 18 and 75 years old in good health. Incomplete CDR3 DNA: TGTGCCAGCAGCCTCGGACAGAAGAACACTGAA. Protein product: CASSLGQKNTE. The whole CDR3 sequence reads CASSLGQKNTEAFF.